The 30 T cell receptor beta chains reported below all come from one sample, sequenced in a study of vaccination and CD4 T cells after COVID-19. Treatment: roughly ten-day PBMC culture with coronavirus spike peptide pools or control peptides (ViraFEST assay). The antigens for these receptors are not known. The study sequenced cultured CD4+ T cell DNA using the Oncomine TCR Beta short-read assay. Each CDR3 protein is one row after TCRdb ran MiXCR on the PCR reads. The sample lists over 15,000 distinct CDR3 sequences, roughly 46% occurring once. Source: CD4+ T cells from blood, cultured in vitro, taken after SARS-CoV-2 vaccination. These receptors all stem from a human donor who had recovered from COVID-19.

This clonotype was counted between two and nine times. The chain uses TRBV5-4 and TRBJ1-6; tentatively, D is TRBD1 (5 bases). Germline loops: CDR1 SGHNT, CDR2 YYREEE (reference sequence). This CDR3 contains 15 residues. The V and J ends lost 6 bases and 5 bases respectively, with 15 bases between them. CDR3 in DNA: TGTGCCAGCACCCTGCTAGGGGTGGATAATTCACCCCTCCACTTT. Protein: CASTLLGVDNSPLHF.

The CDR3 DNA reads TGTGCCAGCAGCCCCGGGGGGCCTGGGGCCAACGTCCTGACTTTC. Translating it yields CASSPGGPGANVLTF. This chain joins TRBV7-3 and TRBJ2-6, with D possibly TRBD2 on 7 matching bases. Germline V gives CDR1 SGHTA, CDR2 FQGTGA. The CDR3 loop spans 15 amino acids. Trimming shortened V by 5 bases and J by 2 bases, and 10 bases separated the two germline ends.

V and J are TRBV10-3 and TRBJ1-5, with 8 nucleotides matching TRBD1. The trim removed 2 bases at V and 2 bases at J, leaving 5 bases unmatched. Germline V lookup: CDR1 ENHRY, CDR2 SYGVKD. The CDR3 has 16 amino acids. In nucleotides, the CDR3 is TGTGCCATCAGTGAGCCCGGACAGGGACGCAATCAGCCCCAGCATTTT. Protein product: CAISEPGQGRNQPQHF.

The chain employs TRBV5-4 and TRBJ1-6, with TRBD1 matching over 9 bases. J was trimmed by 5 bases and V by 4 bases; bases with no gene match: 7. The CDR3 has 16 residues. CDR1 is SGHNT and CDR2 is YYREEE in the germline V gene (reference sequence). The CDR3 DNA reads as TGTGCCAGCAGCCTCAAACAGGGGGCGAATAATTCACCCCTCCACTTT. Its translation is CASSLKQGANNSPLHF.

This clonotype was seen once. The gene calls are TRBV10-3 and TRBJ2-5; the match to TRBD1 covers 10 bases. The germline gives CDR1 ENHRY, CDR2 SYGVKD. J lost 5 bases, V lost 3 bases, and 6 bases had no gene match. The length of the CDR3 is 15 residues. CDR3 sequence reads: CAISEAGQGKETQYF. The CDR3 region has the DNA TGTGCCATCAGTGAAGCGGGACAGGGGAAGGAGACCCAGTACTTC.

With respect to this clonotype: Germline and junction disagree at one end, which may indicate a read error. The chain is built from TRBV7-8 and TRBJ1-2; the match to TRBD1 covers 10 bases. The CDR3 covers 15 residues. CDR1 and CDR2 from the germline V gene are SGHVS and FQNEAQ. The CDR3 reads CACSLAGDRGSGYTF. The CDR3 DNA is TGTGCCTGCAGCTTAGCGGGGGACAGGGGTTCTGGCTACACCTTC.

This chain uses TRBV7-9 with TRBJ2-3; D possibly corresponds to TRBD1 (5 bases). The CDR3 covers 16 residues. V lost 0 bases and J 0 bases, leaving 10 bases between the germline ends. Germline CDR1 reads SEHNR; CDR2 reads FQNEAQ (reference sequence). CDR3 bases: TGTGCCAGCAGCTTAGCCGAACACAGGAGCACAGATACGCAGTATTTT. Protein product: CASSLAEHRSTDTQYF.

The chain uses TRBV6-1 and TRBJ1-6, with 7 bases lining up with TRBD1. V shed 7 bases and J 5 bases; nucleotides not matched to a gene: 8. The CDR3 spans 15 residues. Germline assignment: CDR1 MNHNS and CDR2 SASEGT. CDR3 loop: CASIIAGGNNSPLHF. Here the CDR3 DNA reads TGTGCCAGCATCATTGCAGGGGGTAATAATTCACCCCTCCACTTT.

The CDR3 protein is CASRYNSNQPQHF. CDR3 in DNA: TGTGCCAGCCGCTATAATAGCAATCAGCCCCAGCATTTT. The chain links TRBV6-1 to TRBJ1-5; no definite D call. The V end was cut by 8 bases, the J end by 0 bases, with 8 bases between. Germline-derived CDR1 and CDR2 are MNHNS and SASEGT. The CDR3 runs 13 residues.

This clonotype was counted a few times. The V and J genes are TRBV20-1 and TRBJ1-2, with D uncertain. Between the trimmed V and J ends, which lost 6 bases and 1 base, there was a span of 15 bases. The CDR3 consists of 14 residues. Germline assignment: CDR1 DFQATT and CDR2 SNEGSKA (reference sequence). The CDR3 here is CSAGVDSVNYGYTF. CDR3 coding DNA: TGCAGTGCCGGGGTCGATTCCGTTAACTATGGCTACACCTTC.

V usage is TRBV2 and J usage is TRBJ1-2; 10 bases match TRBD1. Germline CDR1 SNHLY, CDR2 FYNNEI. The CDR3 loop spans 13 amino acids. With V trimmed by 3 bases and J by 6 bases, 1 base remained unmatched. The CDR3 region is CASSEDRGNGYTF. CDR3 DNA sequence: TGTGCCAGCAGTGAGGACAGGGGGAATGGCTACACCTTC.

This clonotype has a handful of counts. The chain has TRBV14 and TRBJ1-1; possibly TRBD1 for D (6 bases). CDR1 and CDR2 (germline): SGHDN, FVKESK. Deletions cut 1 base from V and 8 bases from J, with 8 bases between. There are 12 residues in the CDR3. The CDR3 sequence: CASSQAQGEAFF. CDR3 sequence (DNA): TGTGCCAGCAGCCAAGCCCAGGGGGAAGCTTTCTTT.

The V and J genes are TRBV19 and TRBJ1-2; the D gene is possibly TRBD1 (5 bases). Germline-derived CDR1 and CDR2 are LNHDA and SQIVND (reference sequence). The V gene lost 3 bases and the J gene lost 4 bases, with 12 bases spanning the gap. CDR3 length: 14 residues. CDR3 sequence reads: CASSMARGGYGYTF. The CDR3 DNA is TGTGCCAGTAGTATGGCTAGGGGCGGCTATGGCTACACCTTC.

This clonotype turned up a few times. The chain carries TRBV24-1 and TRBJ2-6, with D perhaps being TRBD1 or TRBD2 (5 bases each). Between the trimmed V and J ends, which lost 3 bases and 0 bases, there was a span of 11 bases. Germline V CDR1 and CDR2: KGHDR, SFDVKD. CDR3 length equals 17 residues. The CDR3 loop is CATSDRDGDSGANVLTF. The DNA for the CDR3 is TGTGCCACCAGTGATCGGGACGGGGACTCTGGGGCCAACGTCCTGACTTTC.

The rearrangement joins TRBV7-2 to TRBJ1-5; TRBD1 agrees at 7 bases. CDR1 and CDR2 from the germline V gene are SGHTA and FQGNSA. The CDR3 is made up of 15 amino acids. The V and J ends lost 0 bases and 6 bases, in that order; junction bases with no gene match: 5. CDR3 loop: CASSLAGGGGQPQHF. The CDR3 bases are TGTGCCAGCAGCTTAGCAGGAGGGGGCGGTCAGCCCCAGCATTTT. Combining the CDR3 with reference TRBV7-2 and TRBJ1-5 gives the whole variable domain GAGVSQSPSNKVTEKGKDVELRCDPISGHTALYWYRQSLGQGLEFLIYFQGNSAPDKSGLPSDRFSAERTGGSVSTLTIQRTQQEDSAVYLCASSLAGGGGQPQHFGDGTRLSIL.

This clonotype was counted a few times. The CDR3 sequence is CSVGLGNQPQHF. The CDR3 DNA sequence: TGCAGCGTTGGATTGGGGAATCAGCCCCAGCATTTT. The V call is TRBV29-1, the J call TRBJ1-5; D is unresolved. Germline assignment: CDR1 SQVTM and CDR2 ANQGSEA. V lost 4 bases to trimming and J lost 4 bases, with 8 bases between them. The CDR3 is made up of 12 amino acids. Together with reference TRBV29-1 and TRBJ1-5, the CDR3 gives the full variable domain: SAVISQKPSRDICQRGTSLTIQCQVDSQVTMMFWYRQQPGQSLTLIATANQGSEATYESGFVIDKFPISRPNLTFSTLTVSNMSPEDSSIYLCSVGLGNQPQHFGDGTRLSIL.

The chain employs TRBV7-2 and TRBJ2-5; 12 nucleotides agree with TRBD2. The CDR3 is made up of 17 amino acids. The V gene's germline CDR1 is SGHTA and CDR2 FQGNSA. The V gene end was trimmed by 3 bases and the J gene end by 2 bases; junction bases not matched to a gene: 7. The CDR3 region is CASSLGLAGGIQETQYF. The CDR3 region has the DNA TGTGCCAGCAGCTTGGGTCTAGCGGGAGGGATACAAGAGACCCAGTACTTC.

This chain connects TRBV20-1 to TRBJ2-3; 7 bases match TRBD1. This CDR3 has 15 amino acids. The V gene's germline CDR1 is DFQATT and CDR2 SNEGSKA (reference sequence). Losses at the gene ends were 0 bases for V and 4 bases for J; bases not matched to a gene: 7. The CDR3 here is CSARDPTGPADTQYF. The CDR3 nucleotides are TGCAGTGCTAGAGACCCGACAGGGCCGGCAGATACGCAGTATTTT.

V is TRBV20-1 and J is TRBJ2-3; 8 bases are shared with TRBD2. The CDR3 totals 15 residues. The germline V gene has CDR1 DFQATT and CDR2 SNEGSKA (reference sequence). V shed 5 bases and J 4 bases; nucleotides not matched to a gene: 11. The CDR3: CSAPLFGRAPDTQYF. The CDR3 bases are TGCAGTGCTCCCCTTTTCGGGAGGGCCCCAGATACGCAGTATTTT.

The chain carries TRBV11-2 and TRBJ2-5; no clear D. V dropped 5 bases and J dropped 7 bases, with 11 bases sitting between them. Germline loops: CDR1 SGHAT, CDR2 FQNNGV. The CDR3 length is 12 residues. This CDR3 is CASSATKGTQYF. The CDR3 DNA is TGTGCCAGCAGCGCGACAAAAGGGACCCAGTACTTC.

The chain carries TRBV6-1 and TRBJ2-1; no definite D call. The V end lost 6 bases, the J end lost 8 bases, and 11 bases lay between the germline ends. In germline, CDR1 is MNHNS, CDR2 SASEGT. This CDR3 has 12 residues. CDR3 amino acids: CASRPSEHEQFF. The DNA for the CDR3 is TGTGCCAGCAGACCTTCGGAGCATGAGCAGTTCTTC.

The chain recombines TRBV19 with TRBJ1-5; D is possibly TRBD1 (5 bases). Germline V gene sequence: CDR1 LNHDA, CDR2 SQIVND (reference sequence). The CDR3 contains 13 residues. V shed 10 bases and J shed 2 bases, with 12 bases lying between them. CDR3 in amino acids: CATGLGGNQPQHF. The CDR3, as DNA: TGTGCCACGGGGCTGGGCGGCAATCAGCCCCAGCATTTT.

This clonotype was counted a few times. The J gene is TRBJ2-1, the V gene TRBV20-1; 10 positions match TRBD2. The DNA matches TRBJ2-7 better at its end, which makes the J call doubtful. This CDR3 spans 14 amino acids. In germline, CDR1 is DFQATT, CDR2 SNEGSKA (reference sequence). The CDR3 is CSALTLAGHPEQYF. The CDR3 nucleotides are TGCAGTGCGCTGACACTAGCGGGGCATCCGGAGCAGTACTTC.

Turning to this clonotype: The junction differs from germline at one of its ends, possibly a read error. The CDR3 sequence: CASSNLLGAEAFF. CDR3 sequence (DNA): TGTGCCAGTAGTAACTTACTCGGAGCTGAGGCTTTCTTT. The chain combines TRBV19 with TRBJ1-1; D not certain. Per the germline V gene, CDR1 is LNHDA and CDR2 is SQIVND (reference sequence). The CDR3 has 13 residues.

J is TRBJ2-1 and V is TRBV6-2 or TRBV6-3; 7 bases fit TRBD1. CDR3 length: 15 amino acids. Germline values: CDR1 MNHEY, CDR2 SVGEGT. V shed 6 bases and J 0 bases; nucleotides not matched to a gene: 5. The CDR3 DNA reads as TGTGCCAGCAGCGACAGGGCGGGCTCCTACAATGAGCAGTTCTTC. Protein: CASSDRAGSYNEQFF.

The table lists this clonotype with a few counts. The CDR3 sequence: CASSLGAGGLEQYF. The DNA of the CDR3 is TGTGCCAGCAGCTTAGGGGCGGGAGGTTTAGAGCAGTACTTC. V gene TRBV7-6 combines with J gene TRBJ2-7; 8 nucleotides align to TRBD2. Germline CDR1 and CDR2: SGHVS and FNYEAQ. Trimming took 1 base from V and 7 from J; bases not matched to a gene: 6. The CDR3 runs to 14 residues.

The chain couples TRBV7-3 to TRBJ2-5, with 10 bases fitting TRBD2. Germline CDR1 reads SGHTA; CDR2 reads FQGTGA. The ends lost 3 bases at V and 5 bases at J; junction bases unmatched: 6. The CDR3 runs 15 residues. The chain's CDR3 is CASSLSGGAWETQYF. CDR3 DNA sequence: TGTGCCAGCAGCTTGAGCGGGGGGGCGTGGGAGACCCAGTACTTC.

The CDR3 coding sequence is TGCAGTGCTGAGGGAGGGACCCCCTACAATGAGCAGTTCTTC. It codes for CSAEGGTPYNEQFF. V is TRBV20-1 and J is TRBJ2-1, with 7 bases that match TRBD2. Germline loops: CDR1 DFQATT, CDR2 SNEGSKA (reference sequence). V trimming: 5 bases; J trimming: 2 bases; junction bases outside the gene matches: 6. This CDR3 is 14 amino acids long.

The chain has TRBV28 and TRBJ2-7; 8 positions match TRBD1. The junction had 10 bases not matched to a gene; V was cut back by 5 bases and J by 4 bases. Germline V gene data show CDR1 as MDHEN and CDR2 as SYDVKM. This CDR3 spans 15 amino acids. The CDR3 DNA follows: TGTGCCAGCAGTACCCCGGGACAGGCCCCTTACGAGCAGTACTTC. This gives the protein CASSTPGQAPYEQYF.

V usage is TRBV28 and J usage is TRBJ2-3; TRBD2 is a possible D gene (5 bases). The CDR3 consists of 16 residues. Germline CDR1 is MDHEN and CDR2 is SYDVKM. Trimming removed 1 base from V and 0 bases from J, with 11 bases in between. CDR3 loop: CASSLSDYRSTDTQYF. Written as DNA, the CDR3 is TGTGCCAGCAGTTTATCCGACTACCGTAGCACAGATACGCAGTATTTT. Full variable domain (rest looked up from reference TRBV28 and TRBJ2-3): DVKVTQSSRYLVKRTGEKVFLECVQDMDHENMFWYRQDPGLGLRLIYFSYDVKMKEKGDIPEGYSVSREKKERFSLILESASTNQTSMYLCASSLSDYRSTDTQYFGPGTRLTVL.